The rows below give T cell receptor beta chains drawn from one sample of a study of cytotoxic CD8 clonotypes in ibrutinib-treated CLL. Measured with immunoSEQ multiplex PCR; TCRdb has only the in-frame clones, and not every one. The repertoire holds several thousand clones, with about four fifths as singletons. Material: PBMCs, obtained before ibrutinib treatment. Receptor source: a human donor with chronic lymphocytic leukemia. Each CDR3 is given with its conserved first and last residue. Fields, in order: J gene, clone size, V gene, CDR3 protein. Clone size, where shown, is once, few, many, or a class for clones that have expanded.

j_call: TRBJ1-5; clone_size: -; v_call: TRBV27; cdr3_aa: CASGTYSNQPQHF
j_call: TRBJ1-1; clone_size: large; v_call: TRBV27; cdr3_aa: CASSPTARLTEAFF
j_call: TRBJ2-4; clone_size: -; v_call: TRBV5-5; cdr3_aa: CASSLRQGREKNIQYF
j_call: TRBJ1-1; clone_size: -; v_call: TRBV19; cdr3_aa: CASSNRVNTEAFF
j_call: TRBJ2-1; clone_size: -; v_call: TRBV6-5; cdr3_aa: CASSFHNEQFF
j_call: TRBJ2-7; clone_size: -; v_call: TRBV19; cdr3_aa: CASSMGTSGRGYEQYF
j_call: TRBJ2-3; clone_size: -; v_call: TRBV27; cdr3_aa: CASRGTGSRGGLSTDTQYF
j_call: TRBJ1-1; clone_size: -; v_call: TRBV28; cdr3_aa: CASSLRRMNTEAFF
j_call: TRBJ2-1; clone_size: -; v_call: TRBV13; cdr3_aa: CASSPPEGFRAEQFF
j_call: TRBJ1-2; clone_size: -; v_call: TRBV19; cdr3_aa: CASSKDNYGYTF
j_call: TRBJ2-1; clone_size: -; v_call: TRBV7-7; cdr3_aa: CASSLELHNEQFF
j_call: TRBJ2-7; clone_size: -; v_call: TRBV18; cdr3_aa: CASSRDPMDEQYF
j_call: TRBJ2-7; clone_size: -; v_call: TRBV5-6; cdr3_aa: CASSRPLAATYEQYF
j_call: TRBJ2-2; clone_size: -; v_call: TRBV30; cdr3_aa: CAWSAGRRGTGELFF
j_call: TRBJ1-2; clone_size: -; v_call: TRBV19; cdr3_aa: CASRRPGQVNYGYTF